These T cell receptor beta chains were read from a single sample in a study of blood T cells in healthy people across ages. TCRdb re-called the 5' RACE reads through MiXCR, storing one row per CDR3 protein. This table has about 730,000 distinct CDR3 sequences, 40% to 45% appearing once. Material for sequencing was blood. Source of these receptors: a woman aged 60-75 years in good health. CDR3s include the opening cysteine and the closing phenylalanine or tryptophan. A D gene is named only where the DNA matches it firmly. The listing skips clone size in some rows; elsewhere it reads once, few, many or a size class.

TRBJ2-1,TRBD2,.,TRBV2,CATTGGGPLNEQFF,TGTGCCACCACGGGAGGTGGCCCTCTCAATGAGCAGTTCTTC
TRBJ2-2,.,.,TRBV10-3,CAIGRVSGELFF,TGTGCCATTGGTAGAGTCTCCGGGGAGCTGTTTTTT
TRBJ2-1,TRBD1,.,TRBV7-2,CASSEPGTGLNEQFF,TGTGCCAGCAGCGAACCCGGGACAGGGTTAAATGAGCAGTTCTTC
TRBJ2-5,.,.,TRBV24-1,CATSDFMRETQYF,TGTGCCACCAGTGATTTTATGAGAGAGACCCAGTACTTC
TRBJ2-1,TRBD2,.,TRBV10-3,CAISGSTSGRNGENEQFF,TGTGCCATCAGTGGATCCACTAGCGGGAGAAACGGGGAGAATGAGCAGTTCTTC
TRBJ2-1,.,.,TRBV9,CASSAEGGSNEQFF,TGTGCCAGCAGCGCCGAGGGGGGTTCCAATGAGCAGTTCTTC
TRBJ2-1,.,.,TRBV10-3,CVINVGGGGHNEQFF,TGTGTCATCAATGTGGGAGGTGGGGGGCACAATGAGCAGTTCTTC
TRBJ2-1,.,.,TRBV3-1,CASSPDWNNEQFF,TGTGCCAGCAGCCCCGACTGGAACAATGAGCAGTTCTTC
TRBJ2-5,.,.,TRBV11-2,CASSLARWETQYF,TGTGCCAGCAGCTTAGCCAGGTGGGAGACCCAGTACTTC
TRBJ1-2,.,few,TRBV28,CASSSWTDYGYTF,TGTGCCAGCAGTTCTTGGACGGACTATGGCTACACCTTC
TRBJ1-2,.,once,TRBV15,CATSRDREGYTF,TGTGCCACCAGCAGAGACAGGGAGGGCTACACCTTC
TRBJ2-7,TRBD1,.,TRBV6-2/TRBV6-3,CASRADRGHEIYEQYF,TGTGCCAGCAGAGCCGACAGGGGACATGAAATTTACGAGCAGTACTTC
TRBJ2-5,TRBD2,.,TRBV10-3,CAISETSGGTGTQYF,TGTGCCATCAGTGAGACTAGCGGGGGGACTGGGACCCAGTACTTC
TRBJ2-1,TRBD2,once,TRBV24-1,CATSDPVAGRSYNEQFF,TGTGCCACCAGTGATCCCGTAGCGGGACGCTCCTACAATGAGCAGTTCTTC
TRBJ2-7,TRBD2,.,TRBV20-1,CSARRTSGGLPSSYNEQYF,TGCAGTGCTAGAAGGACTAGCGGGGGACTTCCTAGCTCCTACAATGAGCAGTACTTC
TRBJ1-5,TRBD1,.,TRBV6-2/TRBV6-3,CASLPGQGRDSNQPQHF,TGTGCCAGCCTACCCGGACAGGGTCGAGATAGCAATCAGCCCCAGCATTTT
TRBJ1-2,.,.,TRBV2,CASSDRGLNYDYTF,TGTGCCAGCAGTGACAGGGGCCTTAACTATGACTACACCTTC
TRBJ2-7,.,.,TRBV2,CASRGRVSYEQYF,TGTGCCTCCAGGGGCCGGGTCTCCTACGAGCAGTACTTC
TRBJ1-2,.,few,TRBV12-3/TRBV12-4,CASSIRVNYGYTF,TGTGCCAGCAGTATCAGGGTGAACTATGGCTACACCTTC
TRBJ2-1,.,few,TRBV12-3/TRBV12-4,CASSFGSVNEQFF,TGTGCCAGCAGTTTTGGTAGCGTCAATGAGCAGTTCTTC
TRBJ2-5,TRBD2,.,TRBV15,CATSDPGLAGVMRETQYF,TGTGCCACCAGCGACCCGGGACTAGCGGGAGTAATGAGGGAGACCCAGTACTTC
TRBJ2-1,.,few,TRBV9,CASSVARGMNEQFF,TGTGCCAGCAGCGTAGCTCGGGGTATGAATGAGCAGTTCTTC
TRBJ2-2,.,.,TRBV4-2,CASSQEYAVDTGELFF,TGTGCCAGCAGCCAAGAATACGCGGTTGACACCGGGGAGCTGTTTTTT
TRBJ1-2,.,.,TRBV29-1,CSVEGQGVGYTF,TGCAGCGTTGAAGGGCAGGGAGTCGGCTACACCTTC
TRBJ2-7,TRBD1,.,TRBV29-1,CSVEKDRVDNEQYF,TGCAGCGTTGAAAAAGACAGGGTGGACAATGAGCAGTACTTC
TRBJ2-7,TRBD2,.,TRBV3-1,CASSQSTSGTYEQYF,TGTGCCAGCAGCCAGTCGACTAGCGGAACCTACGAGCAGTACTTC
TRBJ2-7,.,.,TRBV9,CASSASLSQRNEQYF,TGTGCCAGCAGCGCGAGCCTAAGCCAAAGGAACGAGCAGTACTTC
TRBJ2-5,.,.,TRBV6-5,CASSYGAWGASETQYF,TGTGCCAGCAGTTACGGAGCATGGGGGGCCAGTGAGACCCAGTACTTC
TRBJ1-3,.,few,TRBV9,CASGLLSAGDTIYF,TGTGCCAGCGGTCTTCTGAGTGCTGGGGACACCATATATTTT
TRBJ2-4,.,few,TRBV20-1,CSARDGQDKNIQYF,TGCAGTGCTAGAGATGGGCAGGACAAAAACATTCAGTACTTC
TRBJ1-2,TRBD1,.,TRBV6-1,CASSVGGQRNYGYTF,TGTGCCAGCAGTGTTGGGGGACAGCGAAACTATGGCTACACCTTC
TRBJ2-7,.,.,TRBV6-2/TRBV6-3,CASSYSGVLYEQYF,TGTGCCAGCAGTTACTCGGGTGTACTCTACGAGCAGTACTTC
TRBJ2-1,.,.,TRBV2,CASRIAANSYNEQFF,TGTGCCAGCAGGATAGCGGCCAACTCCTACAATGAGCAGTTCTTC
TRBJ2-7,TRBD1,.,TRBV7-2,CASSKNVGTVLSYEQYF,TGTGCCAGCAGCAAAAACGTCGGGACAGTTCTCTCCTACGAGCAGTACTTC
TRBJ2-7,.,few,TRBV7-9,CASSQGNRVNEQYF,TGTGCCAGCAGCCAAGGTAACAGGGTGAACGAGCAGTACTTC
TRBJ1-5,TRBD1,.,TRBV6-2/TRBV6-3,CASSSESGTAQPQHF,TGTGCCAGCAGTTCGGAGTCCGGGACAGCCCAGCCCCAGCATTTT
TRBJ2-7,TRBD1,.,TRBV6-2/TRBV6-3,CASSYSRQGEYGQYF,TGTGCCAGCAGTTACAGTCGGCAGGGGGAATACGGGCAGTACTTC
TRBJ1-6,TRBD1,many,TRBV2,CASSVLDRETPLHF,TGTGCCAGCAGCGTCCTGGACAGGGAAACACCCCTCCACTTT
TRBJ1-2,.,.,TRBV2,CASSVSRVYTF,TGTGCCAGCAGTGTAAGCAGGGTCTACACCTTC
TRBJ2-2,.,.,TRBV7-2,CASSFQHGNTGELFF,TGTGCCAGCAGCTTTCAACACGGGAACACCGGGGAGCTGTTTTTT
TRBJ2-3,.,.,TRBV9,CASSVGSRQDTDTQYF,TGTGCCAGCAGCGTAGGGAGTAGGCAAGACACAGATACGCAGTATTTT
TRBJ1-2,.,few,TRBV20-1,CSAPRVGHYGYTF,TGCAGTGCTCCCAGAGTAGGACACTATGGCTACACCTTC
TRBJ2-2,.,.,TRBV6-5,CASSYGGVTGELFF,TGTGCCAGCAGTTATGGCGGGGTCACCGGGGAGCTGTTTTTT
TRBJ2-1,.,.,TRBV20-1,CSARSTGAKSAGGPSEQFF,TGCAGTGCTAGATCGACAGGGGCTAAATCGGCGGGAGGGCCCAGTGAGCAGTTCTTC
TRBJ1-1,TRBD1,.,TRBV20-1,CSARRTGGYTEAFF,TGCAGTGCTCGAAGGACAGGGGGGTACACTGAAGCTTTCTTT
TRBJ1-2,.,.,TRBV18,CASSPGGGVGNYGYTF,TGTGCCAGCTCACCAGGTGGAGGGGTTGGGAATTATGGCTACACCTTC
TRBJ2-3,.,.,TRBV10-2,CASSQFYLTDTQYF,TGCGCCAGCAGCCAATTTTACCTCACAGATACGCAGTATTTT
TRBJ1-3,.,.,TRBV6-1,CASSEGGRAIYF,TGTGCCAGCAGTGAAGGGGGTAGGGCCATATATTTT
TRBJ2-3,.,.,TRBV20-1,CSASTDSTDTQYF,TGCAGTGCTAGCACCGACAGCACAGATACGCAGTATTTT
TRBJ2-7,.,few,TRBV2,CASSDSVPYEQYF,TGTGCCAGCAGTGATAGCGTCCCCTACGAGCAGTACTTC
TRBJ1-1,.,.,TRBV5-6,CASSLGTHRLNTEAFF,TGTGCCAGCAGCTTGGGGACACATCGTCTGAACACTGAAGCTTTCTTT
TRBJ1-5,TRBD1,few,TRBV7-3,CASSLSGQGNQPQHF,TGTGCCAGCAGTCTGTCGGGACAGGGAAATCAGCCCCAGCATTTT
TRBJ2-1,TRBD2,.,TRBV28,CATNEREWNEQFF,TGTGCCACCAACGAGCGGGAGTGGAATGAGCAGTTCTTC
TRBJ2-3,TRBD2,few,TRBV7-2,CASSLVTLAGAKLSTDTQYF,TGTGCCAGCAGCTTAGTTACCCTAGCGGGAGCAAAGTTGAGCACAGATACGCAGTATTTT
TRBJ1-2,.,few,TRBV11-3,CAAGTSNYGYTF,TGTGCCGCCGGTACTTCGAACTATGGCTACACCTTC
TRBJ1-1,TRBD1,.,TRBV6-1,CASSEAGQGMEAFF,TGTGCCAGCAGTGAAGCGGGACAGGGGATGGAAGCTTTCTTT
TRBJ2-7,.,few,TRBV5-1,CASSLFLGYEQYF,TGCGCCAGCAGCTTGTTCCTGGGATACGAGCAGTACTTC
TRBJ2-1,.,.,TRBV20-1,CSASDSSQGSEQFF,TGCAGTGCTAGCGACTCATCACAAGGGAGTGAGCAGTTCTTC